These 27 T cell receptor beta chains were sequenced from one sample in a study of T cell therapy after organ transplantation. Clones were sequenced by immunoSEQ multiplex PCR, and TCRdb holds only the in-frame ones, with some missing. Of about 50,000 clones listed, about 94% are singletons. These TCRs are of unknown antigen specificity. The material was CD8+ T cells from blood, obtained before autologous CMV-specific T cell therapy. These receptors originate from a human patient who had received a solid organ transplant and had CMV disease.

The chain links TRBV9 to TRBJ1-2, with D maybe TRBD1 (6 bases). V was trimmed by 4 bases and J by 8 bases, leaving 15 bases between them. The CDR3 totals 13 residues. The germline V gene has CDR1 SGDLS and CDR2 YYNGEE. In DNA form, the CDR3 reads TGTGCCAGCAGCCTAGGAACAGGGAGCGGCTACACCTTC. Its translation is CASSLGTGSGYTF.

The V call is TRBV6-5, the J call TRBJ1-2; D ambiguous. Germline V gene sequence: CDR1 MNHEY, CDR2 SVGAGI. The V gene lost 6 bases and the J gene lost 8 bases, with 16 bases spanning the gap. CDR3 size: 13 residues. Here the CDR3 reads CASRGDKFGGYTF. Here the CDR3 DNA reads TGTGCCAGCAGGGGAGACAAGTTTGGGGGCTACACCTTC.

This clone is medium-sized (0.01 to 0.1%). The chain carries TRBV6-5 and TRBJ1-5; D ambiguous. Germline V CDR1 and CDR2: MNHEY, SVGAGI. Trimming stripped 6 bases from V and 7 bases from J, with 19 bases between. CDR3 length equals 15 residues. DNA of the CDR3: TGTGCCAGCAGCTCGACCGGGTCATCGATACAGCCCCAGCATTTT. It translates to CASSSTGSSIQPQHF.

The rearrangement joins TRBV4-1 to TRBJ1-5; 8 bases match TRBD1. The CDR3 is 15 amino acids. From germline, CDR1 is MGHRA and CDR2 YSYEKL. The junction had 10 bases not matched to a gene; V was cut back by 5 bases and J by 7 bases. The CDR3, as DNA: TGCGCCAGCAGCGGACAGGGTGATGGAAGACAGCCCCAGCATTTT. It translates to CASSGQGDGRQPQHF.

The rearrangement joins TRBV6-5 to TRBJ2-5; no firm D call. Trimming took 4 bases from V and 5 from J, leaving 14 bases between them. The germline V gene encodes CDR1 MNHEY and CDR2 SVGAGI. This CDR3 spans 14 amino acids. CDR3 protein: CASSSVSPAETQYF. The DNA of the CDR3 is TGTGCCAGCAGTTCTGTTAGCCCGGCCGAGACCCAGTACTTC.

This chain uses TRBV7-9 with TRBJ2-2, with 10 bases fitting TRBD1. J gave up 6 bases and V 1 base, and 8 bases lay outside the gene matches. Germline V lookup: CDR1 SEHNR, CDR2 FQNEAQ (reference sequence). CDR3 size: 17 residues. DNA of the CDR3: TGTGCCAGCAGCTTAGGGCCGGGACAGGGGATCCCCGGGGAGCTGTTTTTT. This sequence encodes CASSLGPGQGIPGELFF.

The rearrangement joins TRBV6-5 to TRBJ2-7, with a tentative D call TRBD1 (5 bases). The germline V gene has CDR1 MNHEY and CDR2 SVGAGI. The CDR3 has 15 amino acids. Trimming took off 0 bases at V and 2 bases at J, with 11 bases between the two ends. The CDR3 DNA is TGTGCCAGCAGTTACTCCAGGGAAGTCCCCTACGAGCAGTACTTC. Amino acids: CASSYSREVPYEQYF.

This chain uses TRBV6-5 with TRBJ2-3; TRBD2 aligns across 9 bases. Germline V gives CDR1 MNHEY, CDR2 SVGAGI. V dropped 0 bases and J dropped 3; count of bases not matched to a gene: 4. The CDR3 runs 16 residues. The CDR3 reads CASSYSWRGGTDTQYF. The CDR3 DNA sequence: TGTGCCAGCAGTTACTCCTGGCGGGGGGGGACAGATACGCAGTATTTT.

The chain links TRBV7-9 to TRBJ1-1, with D tentatively TRBD1 (6 bases). The CDR3 contains 14 residues. V lost 1 base, J lost 4 bases, and 10 bases lay in between. CDR1 and CDR2 (germline): SEHNR, FQNEAQ (reference sequence). The CDR3 sequence: CASSLEGRGTEAFF. The CDR3 DNA is TGTGCCAGCAGCTTAGAGGGCAGGGGCACTGAAGCTTTCTTT.

The genes are TRBV9 and TRBJ2-7, with a weak D call TRBD1 (6 bases). V dropped 0 bases and J dropped 3 bases, with 16 bases sitting between them. There are 16 residues in the CDR3. Per the germline V gene, CDR1 is SGDLS and CDR2 is YYNGEE. The CDR3 DNA reads TGTGCCAGCAGCGTAGGGTATAGACAGGAATTCTACGAGCAGTACTTC. It yields the protein CASSVGYRQEFYEQYF.

This chain uses TRBV6-5 with TRBJ1-1; D gene ambiguous. Germline lookup yields CDR1 MNHEY and CDR2 SVGAGI. Trimming took 0 bases from V and 7 from J, leaving 9 bases between them. CDR3 length: 13 amino acids. CDR3 protein: CASSYSRMSEAFF. CDR3 bases: TGTGCCAGCAGTTACTCGAGGATGAGTGAAGCTTTCTTT.

Regarding this clone: Distinct nucleotide sequences in the sample also encode this CDR3. CDR3 sequence reads: CASRQNTGELFF. The CDR3 coding sequence is TGTGCCAGCAGGCAGAACACCGGGGAGCTGTTTTTT. This chain links TRBV6-5 with TRBJ2-2; the D is unclear. CDR3 length: 12 amino acids. CDR1 is MNHEY, CDR2 SVGAGI, per germline. V lost 6 bases and J 1 base, leaving 3 bases between the germline ends.

This chain uses TRBV27 with TRBJ2-1, with a weak D call TRBD2 (6 bases). CDR1 is MNHEY, CDR2 SMNVEV, per germline (reference sequence). The CDR3 is 11 residues long. V lost 6 bases, J lost 9 bases, and 9 bases lay in between. This chain's CDR3 is CASRTAGEQFF. CDR3 sequence (DNA): TGTGCCAGCAGAACAGCGGGTGAGCAGTTCTTC.

The genes are TRBV7-3 and TRBJ2-7; D may be TRBD2 (6 bases). The CDR3 is 15 residues long. V lost 1 base, J lost 5 bases, and 15 bases lay in between. Germline assignment: CDR1 SGHTA and CDR2 FQGTGA. Written as DNA, the CDR3 is TGTGCCAGCAGCTTAATGGGGACGGGACTCGACGAGCAGTACTTC. Its protein product is CASSLMGTGLDEQYF.

This chain connects TRBV25-1 to TRBJ1-4; D is unclear. The CDR3 is 13 amino acids. Germline CDR1 reads MGHDK; CDR2 reads SYGVNS. Between the trimmed V and J ends, which lost 3 bases and 7 bases, there was a span of 9 bases. The CDR3: CASSEVDFEKLFF. CDR3 in DNA: TGTGCCAGCAGTGAGGTCGACTTTGAAAAACTGTTTTTT.

This clone was seen just once. The chain recombines TRBV27 with TRBJ1-6, with D possibly TRBD1 on 6 matching bases. Between the trimmed V and J ends, which lost 9 bases and 6 bases, there was a span of 18 bases. Per the germline V gene, CDR1 is MNHEY and CDR2 is SMNVEV (reference sequence). This CDR3 contains 15 residues. The CDR3 bases are TGTGCCAGTTTCACAGGGTACGGGAGTAATTCACCCCTCCACTTT. It codes for CASFTGYGSNSPLHF.

The V call is TRBV30, the J call TRBJ1-1; D may be TRBD1 (5 bases). V lost 3 bases, J lost 0 bases, and 11 bases lay in between. Germline V CDR1 and CDR2: GTSNPN, SVGIG (reference sequence). The CDR3 consists of 14 residues. CDR3 region: CAWRGDMMNTEAFF. The CDR3, as DNA: TGTGCCTGGAGGGGGGATATGATGAACACTGAAGCTTTCTTT.

The rearrangement uses TRBV4-1 and TRBJ1-1; a possible D gene is TRBD1 (5 bases). This CDR3 spans 17 amino acids. CDR1 is MGHRA, CDR2 YSYEKL, per germline. V was cut by 0 bases and J by 1 base, with 15 bases left in between. The CDR3 spells CASSQEGVWGENTEAFF. The CDR3 DNA reads as TGCGCCAGCAGCCAAGAAGGGGTGTGGGGGGAGAACACTGAAGCTTTCTTT.

The J gene is TRBJ2-4, the V gene TRBV27, with TRBD1 matching 9 bases. CDR3 length: 17 residues. J was trimmed by 3 bases and V by 0 bases; bases with no gene match: 6. CDR1 MNHEY and CDR2 SMNVEV come from the germline V gene (reference sequence). The CDR3 sequence is CASSLSRTGAVKNIQYF. The CDR3 DNA reads as TGTGCCAGCAGTTTATCGAGGACAGGGGCCGTCAAAAACATTCAGTACTTC.

CDR3 coding DNA: TGTGCCAGCAGCCCAGGGACAGGGTATTCGTACGAGCAGTACTTC. It yields the protein CASSPGTGYSYEQYF. The rearrangement links TRBV7-8 to TRBJ2-7, with 9 bases lining up with TRBD1. The CDR3 is 15 residues long. The V and J ends lost 5 bases and 4 bases, in that order; junction bases with no gene match: 9. Germline V gene sequence: CDR1 SGHVS, CDR2 FQNEAQ. Together with reference TRBV7-8 and TRBJ2-7, the CDR3 gives the full variable domain: GAGVSQSPRYKVAKRGQDVALRCDPISGHVSLFWYQQALGQGPEFLTYFQNEAQLDKSGLPSDRFFAERPEGSVSTLKIQRTQQEDSAVYLCASSPGTGYSYEQYFGPGTRLTVT.

This sequence joins TRBV15 and TRBJ2-3, with 9 bases lining up with TRBD2. Germline trimming cut 5 bases from V and 5 bases from J; bases unmatched to any gene: 8. Germline V lookup: CDR1 LNHNV, CDR2 YYDKDF (reference sequence). This CDR3 spans 15 amino acids. CDR3 sequence: CATSPQSSGIDTQYF. The CDR3 region has the DNA TGTGCCACCAGCCCACAATCTAGCGGGATAGATACGCAGTATTTT.

The gene calls are TRBV19 and TRBJ1-1, with TRBD1 matching 8 bases. The CDR3 runs 14 residues. The germline CDR1 and CDR2 sequences are LNHDA and SQIVND (reference sequence). V was pared by 6 bases and J by 5 bases, with 8 bases of the junction left unmatched. For the CDR3, the DNA is TGTGCCAGTAGGACATCAGGGGGCGGGACTGAAGCTTTCTTT. This translates into CASRTSGGGTEAFF.

This clone was observed a single time. J is TRBJ1-5 and V is TRBV5-5; possible D gene TRBD1, 5 bases. V was pared by 4 bases and J by 4 bases, with 12 bases between. The CDR3 runs to 14 residues. Germline lookup yields CDR1 SGHKS and CDR2 YYEKEE (reference sequence). This CDR3 is CASSPRDFNQPQHF. In nucleotides, the CDR3 is TGTGCCAGCAGCCCAAGGGACTTTAATCAGCCCCAGCATTTT.

The rearrangement joins TRBV5-6 to TRBJ1-2; 7 bases line up with TRBD1. The CDR3 loop spans 13 amino acids. Germline lookup yields CDR1 SGHDT and CDR2 YYEEEE. Unmatched junction bases numbered 12, after V lost 4 bases and J lost 12 bases. The CDR3 DNA sequence: TGTGCCAGCAGCCTAGGGGGCAGGGAGAGGCACACCTTC. This encodes CASSLGGRERHTF.

This chain links TRBV5-6 with TRBJ2-7; D possibly corresponds to TRBD1 (6 bases). With 8 bases removed from V and 6 bases from J, the gap between germline ends came to 18 bases. The germline V gene has CDR1 SGHDT and CDR2 YYEEEE. This CDR3 region has 13 residues. Here the CDR3 reads CASTVQGTSEQYF. The DNA of the CDR3 is TGTGCCAGTACCGTACAGGGTACTAGCGAGCAGTACTTC.

The chain couples TRBV10-2 to TRBJ2-3; D is ambiguous. The CDR3 extends over 13 amino acids. Deletions cut 5 bases from V and 2 bases from J, with 8 bases between. Germline CDR1 reads WSHSY; CDR2 reads SAAADI. In DNA form, the CDR3 reads TGCGCCAGCAGTCGGACGTCCACAGATACGCAGTATTTT. It codes for CASSRTSTDTQYF.

This rearrangement joins TRBV18 to TRBJ2-5; TRBD2 matches 11 bases. Germline V gene lookup returns CDR1 KGHSH and CDR2 LQKENI. The CDR3 totals 16 residues. The ends lost 2 bases at V and 1 base at J; junction bases unmatched: 3. In nucleotides, the CDR3 is TGTGCCAGCTCACCAGAGACTAGCGGGGTCCAAGAGACCCAGTACTTC. This codes for CASSPETSGVQETQYF. Looking up the rest from reference TRBV18 and TRBJ2-5 gives the full variable domain: NAGVMQNPRHLVRRRGQEARLRCSPMKGHSHVYWYRQLPEEGLKFMVYLQKENIIDESGMPKERFSAEFPKEGPSILRIQQVVRGDSAAYFCASSPETSGVQETQYFGPGTRLLVL.